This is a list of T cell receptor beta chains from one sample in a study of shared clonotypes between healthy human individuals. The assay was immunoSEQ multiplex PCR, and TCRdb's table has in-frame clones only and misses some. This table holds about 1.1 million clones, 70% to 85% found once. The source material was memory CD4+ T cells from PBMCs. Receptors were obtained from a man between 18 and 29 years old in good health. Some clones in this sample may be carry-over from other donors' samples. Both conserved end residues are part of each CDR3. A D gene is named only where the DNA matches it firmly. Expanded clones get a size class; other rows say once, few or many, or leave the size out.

CDR3 protein: CSVEDRNLMNTEAFF
CDR3 DNA: TGCAGCGTTGAAGATCGCAATCTCATGAACACTGAAGCTTTCTTT
clone size: NA
J gene: TRBJ1-1
V gene: TRBV29-1
D gene: NA

CDR3 protein: CAWRGTGVSEQYF
CDR3 DNA: TGTGCCTGGAGGGGGACAGGGGTGAGCGAGCAGTACTTC
clone size: NA
J gene: TRBJ2-7
V gene: TRBV30
D gene: TRBD1

CDR3 protein: CASSPDNTQYF
CDR3 DNA: TGCGCCAGCAGCCCGGACAATACGCAGTATTTT
clone size: NA
J gene: TRBJ2-3
V gene: TRBV5-1
D gene: NA

CDR3 protein: CASSLLGIASNQPQHF
CDR3 DNA: TGTGCCAGCAGTTTATTGGGGATCGCGAGCAATCAGCCCCAGCATTTT
clone size: NA
J gene: TRBJ1-5
V gene: TRBV27
D gene: NA

CDR3 protein: CASSLYGGYNEQFF
CDR3 DNA: TGTGCCAGCAGTTTATATGGGGGGTACAATGAGCAGTTCTTC
clone size: NA
J gene: TRBJ2-1
V gene: TRBV28
D gene: NA

CDR3 protein: CASGDSGANVLTF
CDR3 DNA: TGTGCCAGCGGGGACTCTGGGGCCAACGTCCTGACTTTC
clone size: NA
J gene: TRBJ2-6
V gene: TRBV11-2
D gene: NA

CDR3 protein: CASRWDRSREKLFF
CDR3 DNA: TGTGCCAGCCGGTGGGACAGAAGTCGTGAAAAACTGTTTTTT
clone size: NA
J gene: TRBJ1-4
V gene: TRBV6-1
D gene: TRBD1

CDR3 protein: CSAESTGYEQYF
CDR3 DNA: TGCAGCGCCGAATCGACAGGGTACGAGCAGTACTTC
clone size: few
J gene: TRBJ2-7
V gene: TRBV29-1
D gene: TRBD1

CDR3 protein: CASSLAGAEDSGANVLTF
CDR3 DNA: TGTGCCAGCAGCTTGGCGGGGGCGGAGGACTCTGGGGCCAACGTCCTGACTTTC
clone size: NA
J gene: TRBJ2-6
V gene: TRBV5-8
D gene: NA

CDR3 protein: CASSLYSSRPLYNEQFF
CDR3 DNA: TGTGCCAGCAGCTTGTATAGTTCTAGGCCCCTCTACAATGAGCAGTTCTTC
clone size: NA
J gene: TRBJ2-1
V gene: TRBV5-6
D gene: NA

CDR3 protein: CASSSSSYNEQFF
CDR3 DNA: TGCGCCAGCAGCTCCAGCTCCTACAATGAGCAGTTCTTC
clone size: NA
J gene: TRBJ2-1
V gene: TRBV5-1
D gene: NA